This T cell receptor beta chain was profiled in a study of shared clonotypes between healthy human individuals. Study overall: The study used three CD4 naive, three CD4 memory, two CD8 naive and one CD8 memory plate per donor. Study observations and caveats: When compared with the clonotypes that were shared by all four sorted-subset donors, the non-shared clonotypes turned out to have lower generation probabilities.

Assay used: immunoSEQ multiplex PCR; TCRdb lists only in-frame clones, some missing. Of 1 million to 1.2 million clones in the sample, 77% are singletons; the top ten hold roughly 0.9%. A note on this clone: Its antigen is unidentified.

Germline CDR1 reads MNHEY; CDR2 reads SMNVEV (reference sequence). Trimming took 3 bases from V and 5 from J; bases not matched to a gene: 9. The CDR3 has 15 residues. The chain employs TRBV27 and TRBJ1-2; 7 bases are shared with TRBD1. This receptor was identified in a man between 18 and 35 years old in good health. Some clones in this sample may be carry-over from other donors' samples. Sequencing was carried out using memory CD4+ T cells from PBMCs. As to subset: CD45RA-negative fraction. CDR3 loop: CASSFSRQGRYGYTF. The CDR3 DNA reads TGTGCCAGCAGTTTCTCCCGACAGGGCCGGTATGGCTACACCTTC.